Presented here are 11 T cell receptor beta chains from one specimen sequenced in a study of T-cell memory formation after mild COVID-19. TCRdb processed the 5' RACE reads anew with MiXCR; each CDR3 protein has one entry. The repertoire holds roughly 250,000 distinct CDR3 sequences, with around 15% as singletons. Sequencing input: PBMCs or a T cell subset sorted from them (not recorded which). These receptors came from a man between 18 and 35 years old who had mild COVID-19 (a few samples of this study predate the infection). Cell type and time point are not known.

In this sample, this clonotype turned up a few times. J is TRBJ1-1 and V is TRBV7-8; no reliable D call. Germline-derived CDR1 and CDR2 are SGHVS and FQNEAQ. Trimming stripped 1 base from V and 4 bases from J, with 13 bases between. This CDR3 contains 15 residues. The CDR3 loop reads CASSLGSSRGTEAFF. In DNA form, the CDR3 reads TGTGCCAGCAGCTTAGGCTCCTCCCGCGGCACTGAAGCTTTCTTT.

The CDR3, as DNA: TGTGCCAGCAGCCAACACCGGGACCCGACGTACGAGCAGTACTTC. As protein: CASSQHRDPTYEQYF. The chain is built from TRBV3-1 and TRBJ2-7; tentatively, D is TRBD1 or TRBD2 (5 bases each). With 2 bases removed from V and 4 bases from J, the gap between germline ends came to 15 bases. This CDR3 is 15 amino acids long. Germline loops: CDR1 LGHDT, CDR2 YNNKEL (reference sequence).

The CDR3 nucleotides read TGTGCCAGCACCTCCCGAGCACCAACTAATGAAAAACTGTTTTTT. Amino acid sequence: CASTSRAPTNEKLFF. The rearrangement uses TRBV6-6 and TRBJ1-4; no clear D gene. Germline-derived CDR1 and CDR2 are MNHNY and SVGAGI (reference sequence). Trimming pared 7 bases from V and 0 bases from J, leaving 12 bases between. CDR3 length equals 15 residues.

The CDR3 sequence is CSATSGSYEQYF. Here the CDR3 DNA reads TGCAGCGCGACTAGCGGCTCCTACGAGCAGTACTTC. This chain links TRBV29-1 with TRBJ2-7, with 9 bases lining up with TRBD2. The V gene's germline CDR1 is SQVTM and CDR2 ANQGSEA. The CDR3 consists of 12 residues. The V segment lost 7 bases and the J segment 0 bases; nucleotides outside the gene matches: 1.

J is TRBJ2-3 and V is TRBV20-1; possibly TRBD1 for D (5 bases). CDR1 is DFQATT and CDR2 is SNEGSKA in the germline V gene (reference sequence). Trimming left V 1 base short and J 4 bases short, with 12 bases between. The CDR3 sequence is 14 residues long. In nucleotides, the CDR3 is TGCAGTGCTAGAGTTATTGGGGCCGCAGATACGCAGTATTTT. This translates into CSARVIGAADTQYF.

The J gene is TRBJ1-1, the V gene TRBV5-1; D is ambiguous. Germline CDR1 is SGHRS and CDR2 is YFSETQ. The CDR3 runs 15 residues. Between the trimmed V and J ends, which lost 6 bases and 3 bases, there was a span of 18 bases. DNA of the CDR3: TGCGCCAGCACTTCGGGATTAGAAGAATACACTGAAGCTTTCTTT. Its protein is CASTSGLEEYTEAFF.

This clonotype was counted a few times. This chain links TRBV25-1 with TRBJ2-4; D could derive from TRBD1 or TRBD2 (5 bases each). Germline V lookup: CDR1 MGHDK, CDR2 SYGVNS. This CDR3 contains 11 residues. Trimming left V 2 bases short and J 11 bases short, with 7 bases between. This CDR3 is CASSELGVQYF. The CDR3 DNA is TGTGCCAGCAGTGAACTGGGGGTTCAGTACTTC. The full variable domain, in which reference TRBV25-1 and TRBJ2-4 provide the parts outside the CDR3, is EADIYQTPRYLVIGTGKKITLECSQTMGHDKMYWYQQDPGMELHLIHYSYGVNSTEKGDLSSESTVSRIRTEHFPLTLESARPSHTSQYLCASSELGVQYFGAGTRLSVL.

The rearrangement links TRBV15 to TRBJ1-4; the D gene is possibly TRBD1 (5 bases). Germline V gene data show CDR1 as LNHNV and CDR2 as YYDKDF (reference sequence). Trimming cost V 9 bases and J 4 bases, with 12 bases left between them. CDR3 length: 13 residues. CDR3 sequence (DNA): TGTGCCACAAGCTGGACAATTAATGAAAAACTGTTTTTT. As protein: CATSWTINEKLFF.

The chain is built from TRBV20-1 and TRBJ2-5; D remains ambiguous. Trimming took off 0 bases at V and 2 bases at J, with 13 bases between the two ends. The CDR3 consists of 15 residues. Germline CDR1 is DFQATT and CDR2 is SNEGSKA (reference sequence). The CDR3 loop reads CSARDRRQGQETQYF. CDR3 DNA: TGCAGTGCTAGAGATCGGCGGCAAGGTCAAGAGACCCAGTACTTC.

V usage is TRBV12-3 or TRBV12-4 and J usage is TRBJ1-1; possible D gene TRBD1, 5 bases. This CDR3 is built from 15 residues. Trimming removed 4 bases at V and 0 bases at J, with 12 bases between. CDR3 amino acids: CASSYSGLVNTEAFF. CDR3 nucleotides: TGTGCCAGCAGTTACTCAGGGTTAGTGAACACTGAAGCTTTCTTT.

V and J are TRBV19 and TRBJ2-5, with 7 bases matching TRBD1. Germline trimming cut 7 bases from V and 4 bases from J; bases unmatched to any gene: 12. From germline, CDR1 is LNHDA and CDR2 SQIVND (reference sequence). The CDR3 covers 15 residues. DNA of the CDR3: TGTGCCAGTACCCCCGGGACAGCCATAGGAGAGACCCAGTACTTC. Translation gives CASTPGTAIGETQYF.